This T cell receptor (beta chain) stems from a study of CD8+ T cells in alopecia areata. The length of the CDR3 is 14 residues. V lost 1 base, J lost 0 bases, and 1 base lay in between. Germline CDR1 is MGHRA and CDR2 is YSYEKL. The study, taken as a whole, reports: Sequences from scalp samples also cover resident alphabeta T cells of normal skin. Lesional tissue from the scalp (especially in alopecia totalis/universalis) showed higher clonality than normal scalp.

Individuals with alopecia areata gave both lesional scalp punch biopsies and peripheral blood for collection. It was from PBMCs that CD4+ and CD8+ T cells were sorted. To note about this clone: What it recognizes is unknown.

Extracted RNA was reverse transcribed, and the resulting cDNA served as sequencing template. Generated by immunoSEQ multiplex PCR, the TCRdb table keeps only in-frame clones and is missing some. The table has about 110,000 clones, 50% to 60% seen once; the top ten hold roughly 25%. This chain connects TRBV4-1 to TRBJ2-6; no clear D gene. The receptor was isolated from a human donor with alopecia areata. Sequencing was done on a sample of NKG2D-low CD8+ T cells sorted from blood. The CDR3 DNA sequence: TGCGCCAGCAGCCAAGTCTCTGGGGCCAACGTCCTGACTTTC. Translated, it gives CASSQVSGANVLTF.